This T cell receptor (beta chain) was found in a study of blood T cell repertoires in COVID-19. The CDR3 totals 14 residues. Between the trimmed V and J ends, which lost 0 bases and 3 bases, there was a span of 7 bases. Germline CDR1 reads SGHRS; CDR2 reads YFSETQ. Using immunoSEQ multiplex PCR, the repertoire was profiled, and TCRdb retains in-frame clones only, with some absent. The sample shows some 310,000 clones, around 87% of them seen only once. This rearrangement joins TRBV5-1 to TRBJ1-3; a weak D match, TRBD1 (5 bases). The sample comprised peripheral blood. This TCR came from a man between 50 and 59 years old with active or convalescent COVID-19. In nucleotides, the CDR3 is TGCGCCAGCAGCTTGGAGGGGCTTGGAAACACCATATATTTT. This gives the protein CASSLEGLGNTIYF. The variable domain in full, completed from reference TRBV5-1 and TRBJ1-3, reads KAGVTQTPRYLIKTRGQQVTLSCSPISGHRSVSWYQQTPGQGLQFLFEYFSETQRNKGNFPGRFSGRQFSNSRSEMNVSTLELGDSALYLCASSLEGLGNTIYFGEGSWLTVV.